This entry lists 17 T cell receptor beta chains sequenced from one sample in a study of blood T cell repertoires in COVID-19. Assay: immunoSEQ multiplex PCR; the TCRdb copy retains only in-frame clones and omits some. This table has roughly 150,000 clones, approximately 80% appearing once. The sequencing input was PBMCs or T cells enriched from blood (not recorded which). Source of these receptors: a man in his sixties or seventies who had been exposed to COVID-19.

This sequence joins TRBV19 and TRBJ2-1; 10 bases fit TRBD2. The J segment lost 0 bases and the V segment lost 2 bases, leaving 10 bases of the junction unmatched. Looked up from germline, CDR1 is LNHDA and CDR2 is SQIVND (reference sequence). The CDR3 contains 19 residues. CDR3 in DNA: TGTGCCAGTAGTATAAGCCGGAGCGGGAGGGCGAGCTCCTACAATGAGCAGTTCTTC. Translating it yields CASSISRSGRASSYNEQFF.

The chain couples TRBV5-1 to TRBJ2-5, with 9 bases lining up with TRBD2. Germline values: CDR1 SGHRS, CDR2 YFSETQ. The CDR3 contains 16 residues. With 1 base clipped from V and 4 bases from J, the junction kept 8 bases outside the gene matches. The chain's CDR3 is CASSLPSGRPGETQYF. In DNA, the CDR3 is TGCGCCAGCAGCTTGCCCAGCGGGAGGCCGGGAGAGACCCAGTACTTC.

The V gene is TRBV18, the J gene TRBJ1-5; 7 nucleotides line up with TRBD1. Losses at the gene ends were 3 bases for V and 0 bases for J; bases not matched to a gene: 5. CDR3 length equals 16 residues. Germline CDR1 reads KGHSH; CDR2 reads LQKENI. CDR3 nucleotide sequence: TGTGCCAGCTCACCTGACAGGGCGCGTAGCAATCAGCCCCAGCATTTT. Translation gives CASSPDRARSNQPQHF.

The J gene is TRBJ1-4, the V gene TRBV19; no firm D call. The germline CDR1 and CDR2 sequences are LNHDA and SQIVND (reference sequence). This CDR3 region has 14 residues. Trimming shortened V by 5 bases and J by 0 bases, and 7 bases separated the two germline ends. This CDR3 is CASSFSTTNEKLFF. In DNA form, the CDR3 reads TGTGCCAGTAGTTTCTCTACAACTAATGAAAAACTGTTTTTT. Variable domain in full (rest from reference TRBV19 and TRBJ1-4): DGGITQSPKYLFRKEGQNVTLSCEQNLNHDAMYWYRQDPGQGLRLIYYSQIVNDFQKGDIAEGYSVSREKKESFPLTVTSAQKNPTAFYLCASSFSTTNEKLFFGSGTQLSVL.

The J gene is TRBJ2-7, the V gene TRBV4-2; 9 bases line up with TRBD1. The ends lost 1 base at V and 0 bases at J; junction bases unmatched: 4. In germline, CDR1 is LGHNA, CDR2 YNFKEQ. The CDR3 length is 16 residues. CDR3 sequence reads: CASSQGQGVTSYEQYF. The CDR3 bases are TGTGCCAGCAGCCAAGGACAGGGGGTAACCTCCTACGAGCAGTACTTC.

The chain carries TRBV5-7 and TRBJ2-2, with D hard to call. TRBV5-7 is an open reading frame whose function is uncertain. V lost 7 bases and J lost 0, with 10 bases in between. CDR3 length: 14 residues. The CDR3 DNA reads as TGTGCCAGCGGGCAACAACCGAACACCGGGGAGCTGTTTTTT. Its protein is CASGQQPNTGELFF.

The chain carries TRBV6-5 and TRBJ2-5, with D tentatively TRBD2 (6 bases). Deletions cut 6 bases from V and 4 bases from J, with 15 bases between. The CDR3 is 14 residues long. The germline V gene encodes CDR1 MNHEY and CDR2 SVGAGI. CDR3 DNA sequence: TGTGCCAGCAGACGGCCGGGACTTGGAGAGACCCAGTACTTC. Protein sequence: CASRRPGLGETQYF.

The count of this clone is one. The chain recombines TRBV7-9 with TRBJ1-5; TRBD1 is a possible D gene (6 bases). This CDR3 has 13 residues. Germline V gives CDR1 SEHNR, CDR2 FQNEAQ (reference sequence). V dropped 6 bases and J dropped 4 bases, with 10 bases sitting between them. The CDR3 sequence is CASSLGQNQPQHF. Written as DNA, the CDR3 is TGTGCCAGCAGTCTCGGACAGAATCAGCCCCAGCATTTT.

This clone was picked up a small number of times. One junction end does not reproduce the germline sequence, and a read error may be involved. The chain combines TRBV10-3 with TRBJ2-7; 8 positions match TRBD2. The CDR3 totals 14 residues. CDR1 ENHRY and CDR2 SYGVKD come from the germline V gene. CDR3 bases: TGTGCCGCCAACGGCGGGGGGCCTTCCTCCGAGCAGTACTTC. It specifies CAANGGGPSSEQYF.

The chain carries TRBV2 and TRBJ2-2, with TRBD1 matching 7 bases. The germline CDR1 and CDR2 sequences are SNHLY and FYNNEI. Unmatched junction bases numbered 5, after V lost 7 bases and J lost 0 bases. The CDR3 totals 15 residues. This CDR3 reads CASTGTVTNTGELFF. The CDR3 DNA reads TGTGCCAGCACCGGGACAGTTACGAACACCGGGGAGCTGTTTTTT.

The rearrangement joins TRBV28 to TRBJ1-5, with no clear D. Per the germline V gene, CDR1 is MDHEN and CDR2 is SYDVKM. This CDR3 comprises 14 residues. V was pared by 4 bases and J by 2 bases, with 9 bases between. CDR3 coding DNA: TGTGCCAGCAGTTCCGCACAGCGCAATCAGCCCCAGCATTTT. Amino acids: CASSSAQRNQPQHF. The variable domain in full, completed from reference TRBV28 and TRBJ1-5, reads DVKVTQSSRYLVKRTGEKVFLECVQDMDHENMFWYRQDPGLGLRLIYFSYDVKMKEKGDIPEGYSVSREKKERFSLILESASTNQTSMYLCASSSAQRNQPQHFGDGTRLSIL.

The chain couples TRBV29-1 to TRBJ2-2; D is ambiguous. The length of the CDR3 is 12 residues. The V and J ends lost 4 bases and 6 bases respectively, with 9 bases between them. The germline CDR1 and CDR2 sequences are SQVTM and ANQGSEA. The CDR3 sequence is CSVVGEPGELFF. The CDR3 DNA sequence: TGCAGCGTTGTCGGAGAGCCCGGGGAGCTGTTTTTT.

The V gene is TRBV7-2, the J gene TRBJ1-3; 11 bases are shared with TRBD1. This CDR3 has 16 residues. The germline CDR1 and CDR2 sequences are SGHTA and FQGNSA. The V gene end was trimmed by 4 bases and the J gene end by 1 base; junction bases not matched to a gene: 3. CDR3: CASSYGTGGSGNTIYF. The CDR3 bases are TGTGCCAGCAGCTATGGGACAGGGGGATCTGGAAACACCATATATTTT.

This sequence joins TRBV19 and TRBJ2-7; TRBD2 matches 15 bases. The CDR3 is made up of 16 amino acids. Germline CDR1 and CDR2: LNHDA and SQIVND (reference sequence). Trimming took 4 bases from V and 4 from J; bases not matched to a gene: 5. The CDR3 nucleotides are TGTGCCAGTAGTAGAGGGACTAGCGGGAGGACTTACGAGCAGTACTTC. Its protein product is CASSRGTSGRTYEQYF.

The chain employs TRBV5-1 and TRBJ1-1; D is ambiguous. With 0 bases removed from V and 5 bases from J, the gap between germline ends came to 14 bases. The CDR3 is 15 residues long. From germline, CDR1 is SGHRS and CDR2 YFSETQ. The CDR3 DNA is TGCGCCAGCAGCTTGGATGCGGGAACGAGGACTGAAGCTTTCTTT. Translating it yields CASSLDAGTRTEAFF.

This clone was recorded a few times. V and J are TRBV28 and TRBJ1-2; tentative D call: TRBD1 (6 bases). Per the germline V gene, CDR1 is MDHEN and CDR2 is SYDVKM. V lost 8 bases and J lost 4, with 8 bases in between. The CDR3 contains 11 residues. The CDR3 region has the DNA TGTGCCAGCCAGGGGTTCTATGGCTACACCTTC. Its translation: CASQGFYGYTF.

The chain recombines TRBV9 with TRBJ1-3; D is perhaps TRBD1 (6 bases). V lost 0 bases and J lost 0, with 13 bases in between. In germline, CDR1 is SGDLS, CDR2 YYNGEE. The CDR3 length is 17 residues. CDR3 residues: CASSVDIRGDSGNTIYF. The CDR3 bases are TGTGCCAGCAGCGTAGACATCAGGGGCGACTCTGGAAACACCATATATTTT.